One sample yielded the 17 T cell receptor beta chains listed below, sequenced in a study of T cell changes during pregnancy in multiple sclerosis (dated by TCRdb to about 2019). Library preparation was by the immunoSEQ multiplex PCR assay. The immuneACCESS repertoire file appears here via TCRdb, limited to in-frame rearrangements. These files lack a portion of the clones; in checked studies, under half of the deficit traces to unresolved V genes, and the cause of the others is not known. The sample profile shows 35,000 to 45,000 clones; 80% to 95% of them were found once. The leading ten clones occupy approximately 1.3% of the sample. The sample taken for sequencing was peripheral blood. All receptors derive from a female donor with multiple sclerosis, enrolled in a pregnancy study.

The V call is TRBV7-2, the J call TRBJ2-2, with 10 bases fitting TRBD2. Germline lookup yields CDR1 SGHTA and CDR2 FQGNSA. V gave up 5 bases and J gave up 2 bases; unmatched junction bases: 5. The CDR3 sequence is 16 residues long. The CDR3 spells CASSTRLAGNTGELFF. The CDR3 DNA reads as TGTGCCAGCAGCACTAGACTAGCGGGCAACACCGGGGAGCTGTTTTTT. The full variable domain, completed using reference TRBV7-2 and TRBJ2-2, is GAGVSQSPSNKVTEKGKDVELRCDPISGHTALYWYRQSLGQGLEFLIYFQGNSAPDKSGLPSDRFSAERTGGSVSTLTIQRTQQEDSAVYLCASSTRLAGNTGELFFGEGSRLTVL.

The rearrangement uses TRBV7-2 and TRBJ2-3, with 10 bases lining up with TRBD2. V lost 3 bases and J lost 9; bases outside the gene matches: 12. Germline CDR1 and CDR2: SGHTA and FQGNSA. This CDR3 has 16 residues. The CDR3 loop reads CASSFTSGAFSNTQYF. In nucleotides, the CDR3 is TGTGCCAGCAGCTTTACTAGCGGGGCCTTTTCGAACACGCAGTATTTT. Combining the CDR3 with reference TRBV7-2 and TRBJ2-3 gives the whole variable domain GAGVSQSPSNKVTEKGKDVELRCDPISGHTALYWYRQSLGQGLEFLIYFQGNSAPDKSGLPSDRFSAERTGGSVSTLTIQRTQQEDSAVYLCASSFTSGAFSNTQYFGPGTRLTVL.

The CDR3 DNA is TGTGCCAGCGCCCGGGACACCACAGATACGCAGTATTTT. It translates to CASARDTTDTQYF. The rearrangement joins TRBV18 to TRBJ2-3; D possibly corresponds to TRBD1 (6 bases). Germline CDR1 reads KGHSH; CDR2 reads LQKENI. V lost 8 bases to trimming and J lost 2 bases, with 11 bases between them. This CDR3 region has 13 residues.

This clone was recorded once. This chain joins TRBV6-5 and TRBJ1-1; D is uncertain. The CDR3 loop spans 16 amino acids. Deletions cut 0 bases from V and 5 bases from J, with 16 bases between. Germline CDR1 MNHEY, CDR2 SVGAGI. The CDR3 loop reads CASSYSYGEGWTEAFF. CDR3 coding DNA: TGTGCCAGCAGTTACTCCTATGGGGAAGGGTGGACTGAAGCTTTCTTT.

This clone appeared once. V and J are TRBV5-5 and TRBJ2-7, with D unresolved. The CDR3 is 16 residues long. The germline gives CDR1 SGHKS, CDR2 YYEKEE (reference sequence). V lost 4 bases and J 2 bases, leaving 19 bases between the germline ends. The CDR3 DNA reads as TGTGCCAGCAGCCCCCCCGGGCAGTCCCTAACCTACGAGCAGTACTTC. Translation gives CASSPPGQSLTYEQYF.

Written as DNA, the CDR3 is TGTGCCAGCAGACGGACAGGGTATGAGCAGTTCTTC. The encoded protein is CASRRTGYEQFF. J is TRBJ2-1 and V is TRBV28; the match to TRBD1 covers 8 bases. J lost 8 bases, V lost 6 bases, and 3 bases had no gene match. CDR1 MDHEN and CDR2 SYDVKM come from the germline V gene. The CDR3 covers 12 residues.

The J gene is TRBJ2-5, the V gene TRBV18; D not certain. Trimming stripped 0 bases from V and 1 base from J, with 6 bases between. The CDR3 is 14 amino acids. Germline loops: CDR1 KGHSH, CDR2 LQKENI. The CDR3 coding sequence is TGTGCCAGCTCACCACCGCCACTCCAAGAGACCCAGTACTTC. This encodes CASSPPPLQETQYF.

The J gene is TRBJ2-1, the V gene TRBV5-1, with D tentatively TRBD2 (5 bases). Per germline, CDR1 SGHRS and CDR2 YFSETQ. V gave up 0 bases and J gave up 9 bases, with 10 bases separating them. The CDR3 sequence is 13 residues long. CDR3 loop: CASSLGRVGEQFF. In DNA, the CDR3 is TGCGCCAGCAGCTTGGGGCGGGTCGGTGAGCAGTTCTTC.

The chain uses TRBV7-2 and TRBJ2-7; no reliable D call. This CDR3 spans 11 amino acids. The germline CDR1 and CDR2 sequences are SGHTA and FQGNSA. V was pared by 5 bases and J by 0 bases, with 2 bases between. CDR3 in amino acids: CASSLSYEQYF. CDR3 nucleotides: TGTGCCAGCAGCCTCTCCTACGAGCAGTACTTC.

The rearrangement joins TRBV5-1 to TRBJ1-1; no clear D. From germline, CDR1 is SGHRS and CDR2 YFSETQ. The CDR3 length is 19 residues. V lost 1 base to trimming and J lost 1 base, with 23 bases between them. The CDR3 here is CASSLFFVQKHTTNTEAFF. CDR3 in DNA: TGCGCCAGCAGCTTGTTTTTCGTACAGAAGCACACTACGAACACTGAAGCTTTCTTT.

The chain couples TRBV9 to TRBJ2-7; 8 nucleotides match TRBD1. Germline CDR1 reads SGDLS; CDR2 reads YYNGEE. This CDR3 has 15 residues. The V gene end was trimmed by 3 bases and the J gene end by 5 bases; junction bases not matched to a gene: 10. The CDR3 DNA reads TGTGCCAGCAGCGGTGATAGTTCAGGGGGCCACGAGCAGTACTTC. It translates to CASSGDSSGGHEQYF.

The CDR3 loop is CAWSVLGLAGGDEQYF. The CDR3 bases are TGTGCCTGGAGTGTACTAGGGCTAGCGGGAGGCGACGAGCAGTACTTC. J is TRBJ2-7 and V is TRBV30; 11 positions match TRBD2. Germline V gives CDR1 GTSNPN, CDR2 SVGIG (reference sequence). Germline trimming cut 0 bases from V and 5 bases from J; bases unmatched to any gene: 9. The CDR3 has 16 residues.

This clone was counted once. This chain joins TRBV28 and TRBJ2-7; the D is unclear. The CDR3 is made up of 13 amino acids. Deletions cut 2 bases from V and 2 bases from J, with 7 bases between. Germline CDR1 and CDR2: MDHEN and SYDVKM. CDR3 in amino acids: CASSLGRTYEQYF. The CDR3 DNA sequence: TGTGCCAGCAGTTTAGGCAGGACCTACGAGCAGTACTTC.

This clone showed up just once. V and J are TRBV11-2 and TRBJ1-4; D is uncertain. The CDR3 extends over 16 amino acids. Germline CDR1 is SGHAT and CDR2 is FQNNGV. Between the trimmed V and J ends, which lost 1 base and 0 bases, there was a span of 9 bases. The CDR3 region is CASSLGRVATNEKLFF. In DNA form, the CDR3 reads TGTGCCAGCAGCTTAGGGCGAGTAGCAACTAATGAAAAACTGTTTTTT.

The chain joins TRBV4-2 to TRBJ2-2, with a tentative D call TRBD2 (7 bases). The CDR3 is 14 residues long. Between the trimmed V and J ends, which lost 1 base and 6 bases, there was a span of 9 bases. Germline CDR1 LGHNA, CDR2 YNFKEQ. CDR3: CASSQGRGPGELFF. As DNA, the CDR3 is TGTGCCAGCAGCCAAGGGCGGGGGCCCGGGGAGCTGTTTTTT.

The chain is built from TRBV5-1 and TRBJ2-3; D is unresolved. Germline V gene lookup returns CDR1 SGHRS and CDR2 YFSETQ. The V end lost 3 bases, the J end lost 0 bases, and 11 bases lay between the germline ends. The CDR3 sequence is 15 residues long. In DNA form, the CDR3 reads TGCGCCAGCAGCTATCTGTCACCAAGCACAGATACGCAGTATTTT. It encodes CASSYLSPSTDTQYF.

As DNA, the CDR3 is TGTGCCAGCAGCCAAAGACAGGCCATTGGGGAAGCTTTCTTT. Protein sequence: CASSQRQAIGEAFF. The chain joins TRBV5-6 to TRBJ1-1; TRBD1 is a possible D gene (6 bases). V was clipped by 4 bases and J by 8 bases, with 18 bases between them. Germline lookup yields CDR1 SGHDT and CDR2 YYEEEE. This CDR3 has 14 amino acids.